This T cell receptor beta chain derives from a study of OX40 agonist ivuxolimab in advanced cancers. Overall study: In this trial design, patients received ivuxolimab intravenously at 0.01 to 10 mg/kg every 2 weeks. Partial responses, seen in three patients, involved one hepatocellular carcinoma and two cutaneous melanomas. General study findings and limits: More expanded clones were seen, on average, in CD8+ T cells than in CD4+. Partly responding patients at 0.1-3.0 mg/kg showed some of the smallest clonal expansion.

Comment on this clone: Its antigen is not identified.

The CDR3 runs 22 residues. Trimming pared 3 bases from V and 0 bases from J, leaving 31 bases between. Generated by immunoSEQ multiplex PCR, the TCRdb table keeps only in-frame clones and is missing some. Here the sample spans roughly 60,000 clones, 80% to 90% being singletons. Sequenced here: CD4+ or CD8+ T cells sorted from blood, sampled in a trial of the OX40 agonist ivuxolimab. V is TRBV5-3 and J is TRBJ2-1; no clear D. TRBV5-3 is placed among ORFs of uncertain function. The sequence was collected from an adult with an advanced solid tumor such as melanoma, head and neck, liver or kidney cancer. CDR3 bases: TGTGCCAGAAGCTGGAACTTTGTCCTCTCGTTTGGCCAGATAAGCTCCTACAATGAGCAGTTCTTC. Translated: CARSWNFVLSFGQISSYNEQFF.